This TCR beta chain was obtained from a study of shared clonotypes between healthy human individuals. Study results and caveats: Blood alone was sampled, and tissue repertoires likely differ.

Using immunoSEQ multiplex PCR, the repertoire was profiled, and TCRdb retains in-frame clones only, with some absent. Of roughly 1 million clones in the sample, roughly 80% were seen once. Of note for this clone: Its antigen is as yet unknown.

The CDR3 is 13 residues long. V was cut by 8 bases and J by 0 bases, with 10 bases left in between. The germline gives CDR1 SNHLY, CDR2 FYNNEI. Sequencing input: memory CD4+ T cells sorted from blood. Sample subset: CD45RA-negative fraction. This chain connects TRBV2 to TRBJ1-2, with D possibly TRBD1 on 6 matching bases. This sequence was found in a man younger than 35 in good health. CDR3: CASRTAPNYGYTF. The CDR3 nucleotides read TGTGCCAGCCGGACAGCTCCTAACTATGGCTACACCTTC. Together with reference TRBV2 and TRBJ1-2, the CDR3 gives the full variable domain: EPEVTQTPSHQVTQMGQEVILRCVPISNHLYFYWYRQILGQKVEFLVSFYNNEISEKSEIFDDQFSVERPDGSNFTLKIRSTKLEDSAMYFCASRTAPNYGYTFGSGTRLTVV.